What follows describes a single T cell receptor beta chain. Its antigen is currently unknown. A much larger clone differs by one base, so this may be a read error. This sample stems from a study of T cells in Graves' hyperthyroidism and ophthalmopathy. Study in general: Before any treatment, at initial diagnosis, peripheral blood was collected.

Stable hyperthyroidism: no ophthalmopathy progression over 18 months of follow-up. Germline CDR1 PRHDT, CDR2 FYEKMQ (reference sequence). This CDR3 has 18 residues. J lost 2 bases, V lost 3 bases, and 14 bases had no gene match. RNA transcripts yielded amplified TCR beta CDR3 regions. HTBI primers were used for first-round RT-PCR of the TCR CDR3. TCRdb processed the multiplex PCR reads anew with MiXCR; each CDR3 protein has one entry. The table shows around 280,000 distinct CDR3 sequences, with roughly 15% occurring only once. Whole-study results and caveats: A model of 13 V-J features distinguished ophthalmopathy from stable hyperthyroidism.

J is TRBJ2-3 and V is TRBV13, with 7 bases aligning to TRBD2. Specimen: blood. This sequence originates from a woman between 35 and 50 years old with Graves' hyperthyroidism. CDR3 DNA sequence: TGTGCCAGCAGCTTCTTTAGACTTCCTAGCGGAAACACAGATACGCAGTATTTT. Protein product: CASSFFRLPSGNTDTQYF. Looking up the rest from reference TRBV13 and TRBJ2-3 gives the full variable domain: AAGVIQSPRHLIKEKRETATLKCYPIPRHDTVYWYQQGPGQDPQFLISFYEKMQSDKGSIPDRFSAQQFSDYHSELNMSSLELGDSALYFCASSFFRLPSGNTDTQYFGPGTRLTVL.